A single sample is the source of the 15 T cell receptor beta chains below, sequenced in a study of shared clonotypes between healthy human individuals. Method: immunoSEQ multiplex PCR; TCRdb's copy keeps in-frame clones and lacks some. This sample has 2,500,000 or so clones; 85% to 95% occur once, and the top ten carry approximately 0.41%. The sample was naive CD4+ T cells from PBMCs. The sample's subset: CD45RA+ positively selected. Every receptor here comes from a man in his late teens or twenties in good health. Some clones in this sample may be carry-over from other donors' samples.

This chain joins TRBV28 and TRBJ2-3, with D tentatively TRBD2 (5 bases). The V gene lost 2 bases and the J gene lost 10 bases, with 10 bases spanning the gap. CDR1 is MDHEN and CDR2 is SYDVKM in the germline V gene. CDR3 length: 12 amino acids. Here the CDR3 DNA reads TGTGCCAGCAGTTTACTAGCCGTCGCGCAGTATTTT. It encodes CASSLLAVAQYF.

The chain uses TRBV5-1 and TRBJ1-5, with 7 bases matching TRBD1. This CDR3 spans 15 amino acids. The germline V gene has CDR1 SGHRS and CDR2 YFSETQ. The ends lost 0 bases at V and 6 bases at J; junction bases unmatched: 6. CDR3 amino acids: CASSLDATGSQPQHF. CDR3 DNA: TGCGCCAGCAGCTTGGACGCGACAGGGAGTCAGCCCCAGCATTTT. Using reference TRBV5-1 and TRBJ1-5 for the parts outside the CDR3, the full variable domain is KAGVTQTPRYLIKTRGQQVTLSCSPISGHRSVSWYQQTPGQGLQFLFEYFSETQRNKGNFPGRFSGRQFSNSRSEMNVSTLELGDSALYLCASSLDATGSQPQHFGDGTRLSIL.

CDR3: CASSYMGGRAKQYF. CDR3 in DNA: TGTGCCAGCAGTTATATGGGCGGGAGGGCGAAGCAGTACTTC. This chain connects TRBV6-5 to TRBJ2-7, with 9 bases identical to TRBD2. Trimming at V came to 3 bases and at J to 8 bases, leaving 8 bases not matched to a gene. The CDR3 runs 14 residues. Germline values: CDR1 MNHEY, CDR2 SVGAGI.

The chain has TRBV9 and TRBJ2-1, with D hard to call. This CDR3 spans 15 amino acids. Germline V lookup: CDR1 SGDLS, CDR2 YYNGEE. Trimming pared 3 bases from V and 0 bases from J, leaving 10 bases between. This chain's CDR3 is CASSAPWGSYNEQFF. CDR3 sequence (DNA): TGTGCCAGCAGCGCCCCGTGGGGCTCCTACAATGAGCAGTTCTTC.

This rearrangement joins TRBV5-1 to TRBJ2-1; 13 bases line up with TRBD2. J was trimmed by 6 bases and V by 4 bases; bases with no gene match: 10. Germline V gene lookup returns CDR1 SGHRS and CDR2 YFSETQ. The CDR3 sequence is 17 residues long. The CDR3 protein is CASSRNTGTSGVNEQFF. CDR3 DNA: TGCGCCAGCAGCAGAAATACCGGGACTAGCGGGGTCAATGAGCAGTTCTTC.

The genes are TRBV28 and TRBJ2-1; 10 nucleotides line up with TRBD1. The CDR3 covers 17 residues. Trimming removed 3 bases from V and 6 bases from J; junction bases left unmatched: 11. The germline V gene encodes CDR1 MDHEN and CDR2 SYDVKM. This chain's CDR3 is CASSLNTDRGFGNEQFF. The CDR3 coding sequence is TGTGCCAGCAGTTTGAATACGGACAGGGGGTTTGGCAATGAGCAGTTCTTC. Drawing the rest from reference TRBV28 and TRBJ2-1, the complete variable domain is DVKVTQSSRYLVKRTGEKVFLECVQDMDHENMFWYRQDPGLGLRLIYFSYDVKMKEKGDIPEGYSVSREKKERFSLILESASTNQTSMYLCASSLNTDRGFGNEQFFGPGTRLTVL.

The gene calls are TRBV4-1 and TRBJ1-1; possibly TRBD1 for D (6 bases). Trimming took off 0 bases at V and 7 bases at J, with 12 bases between the two ends. Germline loops: CDR1 MGHRA, CDR2 YSYEKL. The CDR3 length is 14 residues. CDR3 region: CASSQEGGAGEAFF. Written as DNA, the CDR3 is TGCGCCAGCAGCCAAGAGGGGGGCGCCGGTGAAGCTTTCTTT.

The chain has TRBV10-2 and TRBJ1-2; D gene unclear. V lost 7 bases and J 3 bases, leaving 9 bases between the germline ends. The germline V gene encodes CDR1 WSHSY and CDR2 SAAADI. This CDR3 has 12 amino acids. In DNA form, the CDR3 reads TGCGCCAGCACCCCTTCCGACTATGGCTACACCTTC. Translation: CASTPSDYGYTF.

The rearrangement joins TRBV2 to TRBJ2-1, with D perhaps matching TRBD1 (5 bases). The germline V gene encodes CDR1 SNHLY and CDR2 FYNNEI. This CDR3 is built from 13 residues. Between the trimmed V and J ends, which lost 4 bases and 8 bases, there was a span of 12 bases. This CDR3 reads CASSAQGSDEQFF. CDR3 sequence (DNA): TGTGCCAGCAGTGCCCAGGGTTCGGATGAGCAGTTCTTC.

Written as DNA, the CDR3 is TGTGCCAGCAGTTTTGCAAGATTGGGAAATCAGCCCCAGCATTTT. Translation: CASSFARLGNQPQHF. This sequence joins TRBV28 and TRBJ1-5; D is undetermined. Trimming stripped 3 bases from V and 4 bases from J, with 13 bases between. Per germline, CDR1 MDHEN and CDR2 SYDVKM. The CDR3 covers 15 residues.

The chain links TRBV6-6 to TRBJ1-5, with 9 bases fitting TRBD1. This CDR3 is 14 amino acids long. Germline CDR1 and CDR2: MNHNY and SVGAGI (reference sequence). V dropped 5 bases and J dropped 11; count of bases not matched to a gene: 10. The CDR3 region has the DNA TGTGCCAGCAGTCCGGACAGGGGTGTAAAGGCCCAGCATTTT. It yields the protein CASSPDRGVKAQHF.

The rearrangement joins TRBV7-3 to TRBJ2-2; the D gene is possibly TRBD2 (6 bases). The CDR3 sequence is 15 residues long. Looked up from germline, CDR1 is SGHTA and CDR2 is FQGTGA. The V gene lost 1 base and the J gene lost 6 bases, with 12 bases spanning the gap. CDR3 residues: CASSLMPRDSGELFF. CDR3 nucleotide sequence: TGTGCCAGCAGCTTAATGCCCCGGGACTCCGGGGAGCTGTTTTTT.

This chain links TRBV28 with TRBJ1-2; D perhaps matches TRBD1 (6 bases). Trimming removed 3 bases from V and 8 bases from J, with 16 bases in between. The germline gives CDR1 MDHEN, CDR2 SYDVKM. This CDR3 contains 14 residues. CDR3 amino acids: CASSFRDLGGGYTF. DNA of the CDR3: TGTGCCAGCAGTTTCCGGGACCTAGGGGGGGGCTACACCTTC.

Points on this clone: Other DNA sequences in this sample translate to the same CDR3. The chain has TRBV5-1 and TRBJ2-3; D not certain. Trimming shortened V by 0 bases and J by 4 bases, and 9 bases separated the two germline ends. The CDR3 contains 14 residues. The germline V gene has CDR1 SGHRS and CDR2 YFSETQ. CDR3 sequence: CASSLAGPPDTQYF. The CDR3 DNA is TGCGCCAGCAGCTTGGCTGGCCCCCCAGATACGCAGTATTTT. The entire variable domain, with the rest obtained from reference TRBV5-1 and TRBJ2-3, is as follows: KAGVTQTPRYLIKTRGQQVTLSCSPISGHRSVSWYQQTPGQGLQFLFEYFSETQRNKGNFPGRFSGRQFSNSRSEMNVSTLELGDSALYLCASSLAGPPDTQYFGPGTRLTVL.

The rearrangement links TRBV6-1 to TRBJ2-1; 9 bases map to TRBD2. With V trimmed by 2 bases and J by 9 bases, 14 bases remained unmatched. There are 17 residues in the CDR3. Germline values: CDR1 MNHNS, CDR2 SASEGT. CDR3 in DNA: TGTGCCAGCAGTGAACGGTATAGCGGGAGAGCTTACGGTGAGCAGTTCTTC. Residues: CASSERYSGRAYGEQFF.